This T cell receptor beta chain came from a study of T-cell memory formation after mild COVID-19. Study-level findings and limits: That cross-reactive memory joined was suggested by some responding clones appearing in pre-infection memory.

The table lists this clonotype with a few counts. Its antigen is unknown. Germline-derived CDR1 and CDR2 are MGHRA and YSYEKL. V lost 1 base and J lost 4; bases outside the gene matches: 3. This CDR3 region has 15 residues. MiXCR, applied by TCRdb to the 5' RACE reads, yields one record per CDR3 protein. Among a few hundred thousand distinct CDR3 sequences listed, 20% to 25% were seen once. The sequence derives from an adult woman who had mild COVID-19 (a few samples of this study predate the infection). Cell type and time point are not known. V is TRBV4-1 and J is TRBJ2-3, with 9 bases lining up with TRBD2. The sequencing sample was made of PBMCs or a T cell subset sorted from them (not recorded which). CDR3 bases: TGCGCCAGCAGCCAAGGGCGGGGGGGTCCAGATACGCAGTATTTT. Its translation: CASSQGRGGPDTQYF.